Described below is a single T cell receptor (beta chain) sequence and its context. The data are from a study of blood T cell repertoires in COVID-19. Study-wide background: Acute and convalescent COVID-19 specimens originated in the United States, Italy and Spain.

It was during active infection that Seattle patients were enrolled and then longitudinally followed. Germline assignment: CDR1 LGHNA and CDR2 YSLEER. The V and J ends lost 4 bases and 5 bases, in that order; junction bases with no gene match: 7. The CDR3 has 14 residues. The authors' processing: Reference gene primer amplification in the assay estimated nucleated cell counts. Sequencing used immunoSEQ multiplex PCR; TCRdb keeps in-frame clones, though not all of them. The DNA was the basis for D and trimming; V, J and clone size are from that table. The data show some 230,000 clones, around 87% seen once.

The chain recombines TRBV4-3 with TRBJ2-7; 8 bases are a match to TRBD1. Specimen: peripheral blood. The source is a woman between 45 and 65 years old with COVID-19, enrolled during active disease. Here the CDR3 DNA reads TGCGCCAGCAGCCTCCAGACAGGGGATAACGAGCAGTACTTC. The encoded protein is CASSLQTGDNEQYF.